The 19 T cell receptor beta chains below were found in one sample sequenced in a study of blood T cells in healthy people across ages. A second PCR of roughly 7 to 11 cycles used a sample-barcoded 5' primer and a J-beta primer mix. MiXCR, applied by TCRdb to the 5' RACE reads, yields one record per CDR3 protein. The profile shows about 2 million distinct CDR3 sequences, 40% to 55% of them singletons. Sequencing input: blood. The receptor set was obtained from a woman in her thirties or forties in good health.

CDR3 protein: CSAKDSHRETDTQYF. The CDR3 DNA follows: TGCAGTGCAAAGGACAGCCATAGGGAGACAGATACGCAGTATTTT. This sequence joins TRBV20-1 and TRBJ2-3; maybe TRBD1 (6 bases). V lost 6 bases, J lost 3 bases, and 19 bases lay in between. The germline V gene has CDR1 DFQATT and CDR2 SNEGSKA (reference sequence). The CDR3 covers 15 residues.

The CDR3 coding sequence is TGTGCCAGCAGCCAAGTTCGGGCCAGCGGGGGGCCTAACACCGGGGAGCTGTTTTTT. Encoded protein: CASSQVRASGGPNTGELFF. The chain uses TRBV3-1 and TRBJ2-2; 9 nucleotides align to TRBD2. After removal of 1 base from V and 2 bases from J, the junction contained 11 bases not matched to a gene. CDR1 is LGHDT, CDR2 YNNKEL, per germline (reference sequence). The CDR3 is made up of 19 amino acids.

This sequence joins TRBV28 and TRBJ2-7, with TRBD1 matching 7 bases. This CDR3 is 13 amino acids long. The germline gives CDR1 MDHEN, CDR2 SYDVKM. V shed 6 bases and J 3 bases; nucleotides not matched to a gene: 5. CDR3 bases: TGTGCCAGCAGCGAGGGGGCGGACTACGAGCAGTACTTC. Amino acids: CASSEGADYEQYF. The full variable domain, its missing parts supplied by reference TRBV28 and TRBJ2-7, is DVKVTQSSRYLVKRTGEKVFLECVQDMDHENMFWYRQDPGLGLRLIYFSYDVKMKEKGDIPEGYSVSREKKERFSLILESASTNQTSMYLCASSEGADYEQYFGPGTRLTVT.

This rearrangement joins TRBV27 to TRBJ2-1, with a tentative D call TRBD1 (6 bases). The J call could be wrong; TRBJ2-7 is a better fit for the DNA end. This CDR3 has 16 residues. CDR1 and CDR2 from the germline V gene are MNHEY and SMNVEV (reference sequence). The CDR3 bases are TGTGCCAGCAGTTTTTCCGGGACATTCTCCTACAATGAGCAGTACTTC. Translated, it gives CASSFSGTFSYNEQYF.

This clonotype has just a few counts. CDR3 sequence reads: CASSIGTGGANVLTF. CDR3 DNA: TGCGCCAGCAGCATCGGGACAGGCGGGGCCAACGTCCTGACTTTC. The chain combines TRBV5-1 with TRBJ2-6; 8 bases are a match to TRBD1. The CDR3 extends over 15 amino acids. The germline V gene encodes CDR1 SGHRS and CDR2 YFSETQ. The J segment lost 4 bases and the V segment lost 4 bases, leaving 4 bases of the junction unmatched.

The J gene is TRBJ2-1, the V gene TRBV20-1; weak D call: TRBD2 (6 bases). V dropped 0 bases and J dropped 8 bases, with 17 bases sitting between them. CDR3 size: 15 residues. Looked up from germline, CDR1 is DFQATT and CDR2 is SNEGSKA (reference sequence). The CDR3, as DNA: TGCAGTGCTAGAGATCTTTCGGCTAGCGATCATGAGCAGTTCTTC. Translated: CSARDLSASDHEQFF.

This clonotype was detected only a few times. This chain's CDR3 is CASSEVGLIRPQHF. In DNA form, the CDR3 reads TGTGCCAGCAGTGAGGTGGGCTTGATTAGGCCCCAGCATTTT. J is TRBJ1-5 and V is TRBV6-1, with no clear D. This CDR3 has 14 residues. Germline CDR1 MNHNS, CDR2 SASEGT. V lost 3 bases and J lost 9, with 15 bases in between.

As regards this clonotype: A much larger clone is a single base away; this may be a read error. This chain links TRBV12-3 or TRBV12-4 with TRBJ2-6; D is perhaps TRBD1 (5 bases). This CDR3 spans 15 amino acids. CDR3 amino acids: CASSLRNSGANILTF. The CDR3 DNA follows: TGTGCCAGCAGTTTGCGGAACTCTGGGGCCAACATCCTGACTTTC.

This chain links TRBV5-5 with TRBJ2-5; D may correspond to TRBD1 or TRBD2 (7 bases each). CDR1 is SGHKS, CDR2 YYEKEE, per germline (reference sequence). V lost 0 bases to trimming and J lost 3 bases, with 18 bases between them. This CDR3 contains 17 residues. The CDR3: CASSLVLGAGGEETQYF. CDR3 sequence (DNA): TGTGCCAGCAGCTTGGTGTTAGGGGCAGGGGGGGAAGAGACCCAGTACTTC.

Remarks on this clonotype: A read error may produce the germline difference seen at one junction end. The chain employs TRBV9 and TRBJ2-5; D not certain. The germline CDR1 and CDR2 sequences are SGDLS and YYNGEE. The CDR3 has 14 residues. The CDR3 nucleotides read TGTGCCGGCAGCGTAGTCTCGGGTGGGGAGACCCAGTACTTC. As protein: CAGSVVSGGETQYF.

This clonotype came up a few times. The rearrangement uses TRBV7-2 and TRBJ1-2; tentative D call: TRBD1 (5 bases). The V and J ends lost 2 bases and 11 bases respectively, with 15 bases between them. CDR1 SGHTA and CDR2 FQGNSA come from the germline V gene. The CDR3 runs to 13 residues. The CDR3 loop reads CASSLMRGISYTF. The DNA for the CDR3 is TGTGCCAGCAGCTTAATGCGGGGGATAAGTTACACCTTC.

This clonotype was recorded only once. The chain employs TRBV27 and TRBJ2-7; 13 bases match TRBD2. Germline V lookup: CDR1 MNHEY, CDR2 SMNVEV (reference sequence). The ends lost 1 base at V and 5 bases at J; junction bases unmatched: 8. The CDR3 runs 17 residues. CDR3 coding DNA: TGTGCCAGCAGTTTATTGGGGGGACTAGCGGGGCCAAACGAGCAGTACTTC. Translating gives CASSLLGGLAGPNEQYF.

The chain recombines TRBV2 with TRBJ2-4; D is ambiguous. The germline V and J ends were trimmed by 2 bases and 0 bases, with 14 bases remaining between them. Germline lookup yields CDR1 SNHLY and CDR2 FYNNEI. The CDR3 loop spans 17 amino acids. Written as DNA, the CDR3 is TGTGCCAGCAGTGAAACTCGGACGGCCGAAGCCAAAAACATTCAGTACTTC. Amino acids: CASSETRTAEAKNIQYF.

This clonotype was observed at least ten times. The chain couples TRBV29-1 to TRBJ2-1; tentative D call: TRBD1 (6 bases). The germline V gene encodes CDR1 SQVTM and CDR2 ANQGSEA. Trimming left V 6 bases short and J 6 bases short, with 12 bases between. The CDR3 spans 12 residues. CDR3 residues: CSVHEQGNEQFF. The CDR3 bases are TGCAGCGTCCACGAACAGGGCAATGAGCAGTTCTTC.

This rearrangement joins TRBV2 to TRBJ1-5; no reliable D call. Trimming stripped 3 bases from V and 0 bases from J, with 12 bases between. The V gene's germline CDR1 is SNHLY and CDR2 FYNNEI. The CDR3 is 16 residues long. The CDR3 here is CASSDEGRISNQPQHF. For the CDR3, the DNA is TGTGCCAGCAGTGATGAAGGACGGATTAGCAATCAGCCCCAGCATTTT.

V and J are TRBV7-9 and TRBJ2-3; 7 positions agree with TRBD2. This CDR3 spans 16 amino acids. Germline V gene data show CDR1 as SEHNR and CDR2 as FQNEAQ (reference sequence). V lost 5 bases to trimming and J lost 0 bases; unmatched junction nucleotides: 8. The chain's CDR3 is CASSRLGGRSTDTQYF. The CDR3 bases are TGTGCCAGCAGCCGTTTGGGGGGGAGAAGCACAGATACGCAGTATTTT.

The chain uses TRBV4-1 and TRBJ2-1; the match to TRBD1 covers 12 bases. The V gene's germline CDR1 is MGHRA and CDR2 YSYEKL. Trimming removed 3 bases from V and 7 bases from J; junction bases left unmatched: 7. There are 16 residues in the CDR3. The CDR3 DNA is TGCGCCAGCAGCCACGGGGGACAGGGGGCGCGGAATGAGCAGTTCTTC. The encoded protein is CASSHGGQGARNEQFF.

The CDR3 DNA is TGTGCCAGCAGCCGAGGTCTCAACGTTGCCTATGGCTACACCTTC. This sequence encodes CASSRGLNVAYGYTF. The chain carries TRBV12-3 or TRBV12-4 and TRBJ1-2; D is uncertain. The V and J ends lost 6 bases and 4 bases respectively, with 18 bases between them. The CDR3 has 15 residues.

The CDR3 loop is CSAGRLAGDQETQYF. The DNA of the CDR3 is TGCAGTGCTGGGAGACTAGCGGGGGACCAAGAGACCCAGTACTTC. V usage is TRBV20-1 and J usage is TRBJ2-5, with TRBD2 identical over 12 bases. After removal of 5 bases from V and 0 bases from J, the junction contained 4 bases not matched to a gene. From germline, CDR1 is DFQATT and CDR2 SNEGSKA (reference sequence). The CDR3 length is 15 residues.